This section outlines one T cell receptor (beta chain) sequence together with its context. This clone was counted once. The antigen it recognizes is unknown. No base qualities exist here, and no much larger clone lies one base off it. Libraries were constructed by the immunoSEQ multiplex PCR assay. The immuneACCESS repertoire file appears here via TCRdb, limited to in-frame rearrangements. These files lack a portion of the clones; in checked studies, under half of the deficit traces to unresolved V genes, and the cause of the others is not known. Counted in this sample were approximately 97,000 clones; roughly nine tenths of them appeared once. Clones ranked in the top ten supply 1.5% to 2% of the sample. Counted from cysteine to phenylalanine, this CDR3 has 14 amino acids. The only DNA kept is the CDR3, 42 bases in frame from the first base. V is trimmed back by 1 base and J by 2 bases, and the junction contains 0 bases that no gene match accounts for. CDR1 and CDR2 are read off the germline V gene as SGHRS and YFSETQ.

The record originates from a study of T cell changes during pregnancy in multiple sclerosis (dated 2019 in TCRdb). In the study overall: The study looked at changes in the T cell repertoire across pregnancy in women with multiple sclerosis.

Sequenced material: peripheral blood, taken after pregnancy. The chain couples TRBV5-1 to TRBJ1-5; TRBD1 agrees with 7 junctional bases. The receptor comes from a female donor in good health, enrolled as a control in a pregnancy study. For the CDR3, the sequence is CASSLQGGNQPQHF. The DNA is as follows: TGCGCCAGCAGCTTGCAGGGGGGCAATCAGCCCCAGCATTTT.